The 12 T cell receptor beta chains below all came from one sample that was sequenced in a study of shared clonotypes between healthy human individuals. Produced via immunoSEQ multiplex PCR; TCRdb's table is partial and in-frame only. The data show around 1.9 million clones, roughly 91% seen once. Naive-designated CD8 cells lacked CD45RO, were positively enriched for CCR7, and omitted terminally differentiated effector memory CD45RA+ cells. The sample consisted of naive CD8+ T cells from PBMCs. The receptors come from a man aged 18 to 29 in good health. Some clones in this sample may be carry-over from other donors' samples.

The chain is built from TRBV28 and TRBJ1-5; a weak D match, TRBD1 (5 bases). This CDR3 is 16 amino acids long. Germline CDR1 reads MDHEN; CDR2 reads SYDVKM. Trimming shortened V by 7 bases and J by 2 bases, and 18 bases separated the two germline ends. The CDR3 here is CASKVRRGRGNQPQHF. CDR3 in DNA: TGTGCCAGCAAGGTCAGGAGGGGAAGAGGCAATCAGCCCCAGCATTTT.

With respect to this clone: Other nucleotide sequences from this sample produce the same CDR3. The V and J genes are TRBV4-1 and TRBJ1-5; D is unresolved. V lost 3 bases and J lost 1, with 7 bases in between. Germline CDR1 is MGHRA and CDR2 is YSYEKL. The CDR3 extends over 14 amino acids. CDR3 sequence (DNA): TGCGCCAGCAGCCATGGAGGGAGCAATCAGCCCCAGCATTTT. Protein sequence: CASSHGGSNQPQHF.

Note on this clone: This specimen includes other DNA sequences encoding the same CDR3. The V gene is TRBV9, the J gene TRBJ2-1, with 7 bases that match TRBD2. The CDR3 is 13 residues long. Germline V lookup: CDR1 SGDLS, CDR2 YYNGEE. Trimming cost V 2 bases and J 6 bases; bases outside gene matches: 2. The CDR3 coding sequence is TGTGCCAGCAGCGTTCCGGGAGGCAATGAGCAGTTCTTC. Its protein is CASSVPGGNEQFF.

DNA of the CDR3: TGTGCCATCAGCCCAGGGACCTTCTATGGCTACACCTTC. It codes for CAISPGTFYGYTF. The chain links TRBV10-3 to TRBJ1-2; D is perhaps TRBD1 (5 bases). This CDR3 contains 13 residues. Germline V lookup: CDR1 ENHRY, CDR2 SYGVKD. Deletions cut 6 bases from V and 4 bases from J, with 12 bases between.

V gene TRBV7-9 combines with J gene TRBJ2-1, with D possibly matching TRBD2 (6 bases). Germline V gene lookup returns CDR1 SEHNR and CDR2 FQNEAQ (reference sequence). V lost 9 bases, J lost 10 bases, and 7 bases lay in between. The CDR3 runs to 9 residues. As DNA, the CDR3 is TGTGCCAGTGGAGGGGAGCAGTTCTTC. Translated, it gives CASGGEQFF.

The chain employs TRBV28 and TRBJ2-1; 9 bases map to TRBD2. This CDR3 comprises 14 residues. The V segment lost 5 bases and the J segment 5 bases; nucleotides outside the gene matches: 4. The germline gives CDR1 MDHEN, CDR2 SYDVKM. CDR3 sequence reads: CASSRTSEDNEQFF. In DNA, the CDR3 is TGTGCCAGCAGTCGGACTAGCGAGGACAATGAGCAGTTCTTC.

This chain joins TRBV5-6 and TRBJ2-2, with D maybe TRBD1 (6 bases). With 4 bases removed from V and 5 bases from J, the gap between germline ends came to 21 bases. Germline CDR1 and CDR2: SGHDT and YYEEEE. The length of the CDR3 is 17 residues. The CDR3 sequence is CASSPYSGDITTGELFF. The CDR3 coding sequence is TGTGCCAGCAGCCCGTACTCAGGGGACATAACAACCGGGGAGCTGTTTTTT.

The rearrangement links TRBV29-1 to TRBJ2-7, with a tentative D call TRBD2 (5 bases). CDR3 size: 13 residues. Looked up from germline, CDR1 is SQVTM and CDR2 is ANQGSEA. Trimming pared 6 bases from V and 1 base from J, leaving 13 bases between. CDR3 sequence (DNA): TGCAGCGTGAGGACCCGAGGGTCCTACGAGCAGTACTTC. Translating it yields CSVRTRGSYEQYF.

Only one count was recorded for this clone. The same CDR3 is also encoded by other DNA sequences in this sample. The genes are TRBV28 and TRBJ1-1; 7 nucleotides agree with TRBD1. V trimming: 7 bases; J trimming: 0 bases; junction bases outside the gene matches: 5. Germline CDR1 reads MDHEN; CDR2 reads SYDVKM. CDR3 length: 14 amino acids. The CDR3 here is CASTRDSMNTEAFF. Here the CDR3 DNA reads TGTGCCAGCACCCGGGACAGTATGAACACTGAAGCTTTCTTT.

The chain has TRBV28 and TRBJ2-7; TRBD1 matches at 7 bases. This CDR3 region has 15 residues. After removal of 4 bases from V and 3 bases from J, the junction contained 9 bases not matched to a gene. CDR1 is MDHEN and CDR2 is SYDVKM in the germline V gene. The CDR3 reads CASSSTSDRVYEQYF. The CDR3 DNA reads TGTGCCAGCAGTTCGACCAGCGACAGGGTCTACGAGCAGTACTTC.

This sequence joins TRBV7-9 and TRBJ1-4, with D uncertain. Germline loops: CDR1 SEHNR, CDR2 FQNEAQ (reference sequence). This CDR3 contains 14 residues. Between the trimmed V and J ends, which lost 5 bases and 7 bases, there was a span of 14 bases. Here the CDR3 DNA reads TGTGCCAGCAGCCACCCGAAGCACGTTGAAAAACTGTTTTTT. It encodes CASSHPKHVEKLFF.

For this clone: Other DNA sequences in the sample encode the same CDR3. This chain joins TRBV9 and TRBJ1-2, with D possibly being TRBD1 (5 bases). In germline, CDR1 is SGDLS, CDR2 YYNGEE. The CDR3 totals 14 residues. Trimming took off 0 bases at V and 4 bases at J, with 10 bases between the two ends. CDR3 nucleotides: TGTGCCAGCAGCGTAGGGCAGGGACCCTATGGCTACACCTTC. The encoded protein is CASSVGQGPYGYTF.